This TCR beta chain was documented in a study of T cell responses to AZD1222 COVID-19 vaccine. Broader study findings: Clonal diversity may have been underestimated, and the donors were mostly white British, with more females than males. CD4 TCRs associated with vaccination spanned spike, dominating at 160-218 and 743-854.

The CDR3 is 17 amino acids. CDR1 and CDR2 from the germline V gene are MDHEN and SYDVKM. V was pared by 9 bases and J by 0 bases, with 11 bases of the junction left unmatched. Remarks on this clone: The antigen remains unidentified.

TCRdb's table, derived via immunoSEQ multiplex PCR, lists solely in-frame clones and lacks some. The data show more than 90,000 clones, 88% seen once. The rearrangement uses TRBV28 and TRBJ1-5; 10 bases align to TRBD1. The sequences come from peripheral blood, collected 28 days after the second AZD1222 dose. The TCR was taken from an adult who received the AZD1222 COVID-19 vaccine. CDR3 amino acids: CASPGQGTRDSNQPQHF. CDR3 nucleotide sequence: TGTGCCAGTCCGGGACAGGGGACGAGAGATAGCAATCAGCCCCAGCATTTT.